This TCR beta chain was retrieved from a study of blood T cell repertoires in COVID-19. The wider study: Spain, Italy and the United States supplied samples that represented acute and convalescent COVID-19. T cells, B-cell-depleted T cells, or PBMCs supplied cDNA or gDNA.

Germline CDR1 and CDR2: SGHDN and FVKESK. The length of the CDR3 is 13 residues. V was pared by 5 bases and J by 6 bases, with 4 bases of the junction left unmatched. Original data processing: Reference gene primer amplification in the assay estimated nucleated cell counts. Here immunoSEQ multiplex PCR was the method, and the copy in TCRdb shows in-frame clones only, minus some. V and J calls plus clone size are reproduced from that table; the DNA served to infer D and trimming. The sample gives fewer than 30,000 clones, about nine tenths of which show up once; 2.5% to 3.5% is in the top ten. This TCR derives from a human donor in a cohort sampled during active COVID-19. Sequences were obtained from peripheral blood. The J gene is TRBJ1-2, the V gene TRBV14; 9 nucleotides match TRBD1. The CDR3 bases are TGTGCCAGCAGCACCGGGACAGGGAATGGCTACACCTTC. It yields the protein CASSTGTGNGYTF. Full variable domain (outside the CDR3, taken from reference TRBV14 and TRBJ1-2): EAGVTQFPSHSVIEKGQTVTLRCDPISGHDNLYWYRRVMGKEIKFLLHFVKESKQDESGMPNNRFLAERTGGTYSTLKVQPAELEDSGVYFCASSTGTGNGYTFGSGTRLTVV.